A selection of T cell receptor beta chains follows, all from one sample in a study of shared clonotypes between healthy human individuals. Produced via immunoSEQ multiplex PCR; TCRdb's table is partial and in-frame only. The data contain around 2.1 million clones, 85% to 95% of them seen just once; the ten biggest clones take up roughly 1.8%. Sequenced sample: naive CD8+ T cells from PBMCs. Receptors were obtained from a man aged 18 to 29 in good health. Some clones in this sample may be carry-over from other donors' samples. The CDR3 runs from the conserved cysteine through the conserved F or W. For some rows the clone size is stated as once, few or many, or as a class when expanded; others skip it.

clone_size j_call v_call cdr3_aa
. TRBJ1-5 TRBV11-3 CASSHRGLQPQHF
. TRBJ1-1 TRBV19 CASQAGGSYTEAFF
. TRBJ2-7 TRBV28 CASSSGLGAGVQYEQYF
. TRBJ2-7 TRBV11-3 CASSYLAGGPYEQYF
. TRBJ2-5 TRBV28 CASGGRGETQYF
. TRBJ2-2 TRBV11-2 CASSLSLNTGELFF
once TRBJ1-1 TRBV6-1 CASSVQTSRPRTEAFF
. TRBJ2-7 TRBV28 CASSSLRGYEQYF
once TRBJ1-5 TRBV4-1 CASSLPGQGASQPQHF
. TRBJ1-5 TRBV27 CASSPSGSLRQPQHF
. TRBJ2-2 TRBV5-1 CASSLSRNTGELFF
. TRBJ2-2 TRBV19 CASTAVGTGELFF
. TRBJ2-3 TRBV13 CASSPPPRWTSLDTQYF
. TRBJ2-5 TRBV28 CASSFLLAAQETQYF
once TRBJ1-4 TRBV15 CATSRGRQTGYEKLFF
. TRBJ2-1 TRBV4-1 CASSQGWGEQFF
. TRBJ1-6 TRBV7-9 CASSPTGDNSPLHF
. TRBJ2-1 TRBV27 CASSWTSGLNEQFF
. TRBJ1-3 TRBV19 CASREDTIYF
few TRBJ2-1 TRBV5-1 CASRDYNEQFF
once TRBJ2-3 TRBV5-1 CASSVKDRADTQYF
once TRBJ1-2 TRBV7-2 CAGLTANYGYTF
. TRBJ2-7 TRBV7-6 CASSSLGSVYEQYF
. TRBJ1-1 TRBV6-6 CASSYSARDAEAFF
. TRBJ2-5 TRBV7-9 CASSLVGTGAWMGTQYF
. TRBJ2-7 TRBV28 CASSLTGGIAYEQYF
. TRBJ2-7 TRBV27 CASRERTGRSYEQYF
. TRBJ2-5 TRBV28 CASSFALWQETQYF
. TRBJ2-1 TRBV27 CASSLLLANSYNEQFF
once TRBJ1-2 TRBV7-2 CASSGTGPNYGYTF
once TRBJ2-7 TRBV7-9 CASRPTEGSEQYF
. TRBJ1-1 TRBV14 CASSRDRGSTEAFF
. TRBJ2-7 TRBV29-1 CSVSTSGAYEQYF
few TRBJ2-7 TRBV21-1 CASSTKGCAQYF
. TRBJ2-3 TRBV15 CATSRGGARLDTQYF